This T cell receptor beta chain appears in the sequencing data of a study of blood T cell repertoires in COVID-19. Whole-study context: COVID-19 samples, acute and convalescent, were from the United States, Italy and Spain. Sources were T cells, B-cell-depleted T cells, or PBMCs; the material itself was cDNA or gDNA.

The CDR3 consists of 13 residues. Germline V gene lookup returns CDR1 SGHRS and CDR2 YFSETQ. V dropped 4 bases and J dropped 4 bases, with 11 bases sitting between them. In the source study's methods: Counts of nucleated cells, estimated from reference gene primer amplification, were obtained. The table came from immunoSEQ multiplex PCR; TCRdb's copy has only in-frame clones and leaves some out. The V and J calls and the clone size are those of that table, but D and trimming were determined from the DNA. The sample contains 200,000 or so clones, less than 90% of which appear only once. The rearrangement joins TRBV5-1 to TRBJ1-2, with D possibly matching TRBD1 (5 bases). The receptor was derived from a man in his forties or fifties with active or convalescent COVID-19. Source material: peripheral blood. The DNA of the CDR3 is TGCGCCAGCAGCCAGGCGGGGGTCTATGGCTACACCTTC. Its translation is CASSQAGVYGYTF. Supplemented by reference TRBV5-1 and TRBJ1-2, the full variable domain reads KAGVTQTPRYLIKTRGQQVTLSCSPISGHRSVSWYQQTPGQGLQFLFEYFSETQRNKGNFPGRFSGRQFSNSRSEMNVSTLELGDSALYLCASSQAGVYGYTFGSGTRLTVV.